Sequencing of this T cell receptor beta chain was carried out in a study of blood T cell repertoires in COVID-19. Germline CDR1 MNHEY, CDR2 SVGAGI. The CDR3 loop spans 14 amino acids. The V segment lost 6 bases and the J segment 8 bases; nucleotides outside the gene matches: 10. Method: immunoSEQ multiplex PCR; TCRdb's copy keeps in-frame clones and lacks some. The repertoire holds about 200,000 clones, 70% to 90% seen once, with roughly 0.91% in the top ten. The V call is TRBV6-5, the J call TRBJ2-1; 7 nucleotides line up with TRBD1. This TCR came from a man aged 55 to 70 with COVID-19, enrolled during active disease. Sequences were obtained from peripheral blood. CDR3 residues: CASRQGVWVDEQFF. In DNA form, the CDR3 reads TGTGCCAGCAGGCAGGGGGTCTGGGTCGATGAGCAGTTCTTC.